This T cell receptor (beta chain) was documented in a study of cytotoxic CD8 clonotypes in ibrutinib-treated CLL. Trimming cost V 3 bases and J 4 bases, with 9 bases left between them. The CDR3 totals 14 residues. Germline-derived CDR1 and CDR2 are SEHNR and FQNEAQ (reference sequence). Study-wide results and caveats: Clonality at baseline surpassed age-matched healthy donors and tracked circulating CD8+ T-cell counts.

The protocol was immunoSEQ multiplex PCR, while the TCRdb copy is restricted to in-frame clones and leaves out a portion. Of hundreds of thousands of clones in the sample, under 70% were seen once. In regard to this clone: Its target is unknown.

The sample in question was PBMCs, obtained after 36 months of ibrutinib treatment. The TCR originated in a human donor with chronic lymphocytic leukemia. V is TRBV7-9 and J is TRBJ2-2, with D perhaps matching TRBD1 (5 bases). CDR3 nucleotide sequence: TGTGCCAGCAGCTTCAGGGATAGCACCGGGGAGCTGTTTTTT. This translates into CASSFRDSTGELFF.